This T cell receptor beta chain derives from a study of T cells in Graves' hyperthyroidism and ophthalmopathy. CDR1 is SGHAT and CDR2 is FQNNGV in the germline V gene. The V gene lost 3 bases and the J gene lost 2 bases, with 12 bases spanning the gap. This CDR3 contains 15 residues. RNA transcripts yielded amplified TCR beta CDR3 regions. Using the HTBI primer set, a first-round RT-PCR was run on the TCR CDR3. TCRdb fed the multiplex PCR reads into MiXCR, producing one record per CDR3 protein. The sample has about 200,000 distinct CDR3 sequences, around a sixth seen once. This clonotype has ten or more counts. Criteria for exclusion of patients were uncontrolled infection, other autoimmune disease, pregnancy or lactation. Clinical symptoms, serum thyroxine and TRAb, thyroid ultrasound and orbital computed tomography together formed the diagnostic basis. PBMCs came from 9 to 10 ml fresh peripheral blood.

Sequencing used blood. The genes are TRBV11-2 and TRBJ2-3, with D maybe TRBD2 (5 bases). This clonotype was sampled from a woman between 50 and 59 years old with Graves' hyperthyroidism. For the CDR3, the DNA is TGTGCCAGCAGCTTTTCTGGACTCGACACAGATACGCAGTATTTT. Encoded protein: CASSFSGLDTDTQYF.